Listed below are T cell receptor beta chains from one sample, sequenced in a study of blood T cell repertoires in COVID-19. TCRdb's copy holds only in-frame clones and misses some; the assay was immunoSEQ multiplex PCR. Seen here are a few hundred thousand clones, 85% to 90% observed once, and the top ten hold roughly 4%. Sequencing input: peripheral blood. All receptors come from a woman aged 45 to 65 with active or convalescent COVID-19. CDR3s include the opening cysteine and the closing phenylalanine or tryptophan. D genes are given only for firm matches. Clone size is stated in some rows and not others, as once, few, many or a class when expanded.

J gene	V gene	D gene	clone size	CDR3 length	CDR3 protein	CDR3 DNA
TRBJ1-4	TRBV7-8	.	.	16	CASSRGGGQVWEKLFF	TGTGCCAGCAGCAGGGGCGGGGGGCAGGTGTGGGAAAAACTGTTTTTT
TRBJ1-1	TRBV30	.	.	14	CAWGRSGARTEAFF	TGTGCCTGGGGAAGATCAGGGGCGCGCACTGAAGCTTTCTTT
TRBJ2-1	TRBV11-1	.	.	15	CASSNSRRSYNEQFF	TGTGCCAGCAGCAACAGCCGCCGCTCCTACAATGAGCAGTTCTTC
TRBJ1-5	TRBV10-3	TRBD1	.	13	CAISDRVDQPQHF	TGTGCCATCAGCGACAGGGTCGATCAGCCCCAGCATTTT
TRBJ2-1	TRBV2	TRBD2	.	15	CASIQTRGGYNEQFF	TGTGCCAGCATACAAACCCGGGGGGGCTACAATGAGCAGTTCTTC
TRBJ1-2	TRBV7-9	.	.	15	CASSRLDTPNYGYTF	TGTGCCAGCAGCAGATTGGACACCCCTAACTATGGCTACACCTTC
TRBJ2-5	TRBV6-2/TRBV6-3	TRBD2	.	15	CASSPPSGAVTAQYF	TGTGCCAGCAGCCCACCTAGCGGGGCGGTGACGGCCCAGTACTTC
TRBJ1-1	TRBV9	TRBD1	.	15	CASSLRDRGDTEAFF	TGTGCCAGCAGCCTACGGGACAGGGGGGACACTGAAGCTTTCTTT
TRBJ2-2	TRBV9	.	.	17	CASSPRDGQGSAGELFF	TGTGCCAGCAGCCCCCGAGACGGGCAGGGGTCCGCCGGGGAGCTGTTTTTT
TRBJ1-1	TRBV5-1	TRBD1	.	16	CASSLQGGGLNTEAFF	TGCGCCAGCAGCCTACAGGGGGGAGGCCTGAACACTGAAGCTTTCTTT
TRBJ2-7	TRBV6-2/TRBV6-3	.	.	14	CASSSWTENYEQYF	TGTGCCAGCAGTTCGTGGACAGAAAACTACGAGCAGTACTTC
TRBJ1-2	TRBV19	.	.	15	CASSIEGRTGIRYTF	TGTGCCAGTAGTATAGAGGGCAGAACCGGAATTCGCTACACCTTC
TRBJ2-7	TRBV5-1	TRBD2	.	15	CASSGSGRAPNEQYF	TGCGCCAGCAGCGGTAGCGGGAGGGCCCCCAACGAGCAGTACTTC
TRBJ1-2	TRBV19	TRBD1	.	14	CASRTGGKSYGYTF	TGTGCCAGTAGGACAGGGGGTAAAAGCTATGGCTACACCTTC
TRBJ2-1	TRBV11-1	.	.	15	CASSLSGMPGNEQFF	TGTGCCAGCAGCTTAAGTGGGATGCCGGGGAATGAGCAGTTCTTC
TRBJ1-1	TRBV11-2	.	.	14	CASSLGAKNTEAFF	TGTGCCAGCAGCTTAGGGGCGAAGAACACTGAAGCTTTCTTT
TRBJ1-2	TRBV19	.	.	13	CASSPEGVGGYTF	TGTGCCAGTAGCCCCGAAGGGGTAGGTGGCTACACCTTC
TRBJ2-3	TRBV4-3	.	.	17	CASSQDVTGASTDTQYF	TGCGCCAGCAGCCAAGATGTGACGGGTGCTAGCACAGATACGCAGTATTTT
TRBJ2-7	TRBV15	.	.	13	CATSRDQGDEQYF	TGTGCCACCAGCAGAGATCAAGGGGACGAGCAGTACTTC
TRBJ1-1	TRBV6-2/TRBV6-3	TRBD1	.	14	CASSSNIRGTEAFF	TGTGCCAGCAGTTCAAATATCAGGGGGACTGAAGCTTTCTTT
TRBJ2-3	TRBV29-1	.	.	13	CSVVGIRTDTQYF	TGCAGCGTTGTCGGGATTCGCACAGATACGCAGTATTTT
TRBJ1-1	TRBV7-9	TRBD1	.	18	CASSLAGTGIINSAEAFF	TGTGCCAGCAGCTTAGCCGGGACAGGGATTATAAATAGCGCTGAAGCTTTCTTT
TRBJ1-1	TRBV6-5	.	few	14	CASSTERGNTEAFF	TGTGCCAGCAGCACCGAAAGGGGGAACACTGAAGCTTTCTTT
TRBJ1-1	TRBV11-2	.	.	13	CASSVGQNTEAFF	TGTGCCAGCAGCGTGGGACAGAACACTGAAGCTTTCTTT